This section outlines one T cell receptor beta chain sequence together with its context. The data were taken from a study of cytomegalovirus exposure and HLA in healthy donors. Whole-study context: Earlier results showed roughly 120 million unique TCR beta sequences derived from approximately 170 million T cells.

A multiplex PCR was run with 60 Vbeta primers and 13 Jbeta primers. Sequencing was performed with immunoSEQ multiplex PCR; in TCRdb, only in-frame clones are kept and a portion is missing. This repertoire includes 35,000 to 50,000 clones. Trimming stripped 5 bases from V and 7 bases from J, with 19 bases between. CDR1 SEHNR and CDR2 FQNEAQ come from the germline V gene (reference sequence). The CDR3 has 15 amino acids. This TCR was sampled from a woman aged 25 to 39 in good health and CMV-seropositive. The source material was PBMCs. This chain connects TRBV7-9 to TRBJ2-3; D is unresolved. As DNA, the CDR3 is TGTGCCAGCAGCGCCCTATCAATAGAGTCCAATACGCAGTATTTT. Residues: CASSALSIESNTQYF.